This T cell receptor (beta chain) was observed in a study of blood T cell repertoires in COVID-19. Turning to the study itself: Sites in the United States, Italy and Spain provided acute and convalescent COVID-19 samples. Nucleic acid was either cDNA or gDNA, and it came from T cells, B-cell-depleted T cells, or PBMCs.

As originally analysed: Using reference gene primer amplification, nucleated cell counts were estimated. TCRdb's copy holds only in-frame clones and misses some; the assay was immunoSEQ multiplex PCR. Clonal size and the V and J genes are those of that table, whereas D and trimming came from the DNA. The table records some 100,000 clones, about 89% of them present only once. V trimming: 6 bases; J trimming: 7 bases; junction bases outside the gene matches: 4. Germline values: CDR1 LNHDA, CDR2 SQIVND (reference sequence). The CDR3 has 14 residues. The clonotype was recovered from a human donor with active COVID-19. The donor label of this sample is uncertain. This chain joins TRBV19 and TRBJ2-1, with TRBD2 matching 12 bases. Material: peripheral blood. This CDR3 reads CASRTSGGRNEQFF. CDR3 coding DNA: TGTGCCAGTAGGACTAGCGGGGGTCGGAATGAGCAGTTCTTC.